This T cell receptor beta chain was obtained from a study of T cells after yellow fever vaccination. Study background: With SMART-Seq v4 Ultra Low Input, the fractions containing low cell numbers were prepared. Findings of the study overall: Re-detected after boosting: most primary clones, about 96% of CD4 and 88% of CD8.

TCRdb reanalysed the 5' RACE reads using MiXCR and keeps one entry per CDR3 protein. The sample yields 110,000 to 150,000 distinct CDR3 sequences, more than 6.5% seen once. The germline V and J ends were trimmed by 5 bases and 0 bases, with 11 bases remaining between them. CDR1 and CDR2 from the germline V gene are WNHNN and SYGVQD (reference sequence). The CDR3 loop spans 14 amino acids. A remark on this clonotype: The antigen remains unidentified.

This TCR came from a man aged 30 to 39 who received the YFV17D yellow fever vaccine. Sequencing was performed on CD4+ T cells sorted from PBMCs, taken 10 days after the yellow fever booster vaccination. The J gene is TRBJ2-7, the V gene TRBV10-1; no clear D. The CDR3 here is CASSRSASSYEQYF. The CDR3 DNA is TGCGCCAGCAGTAGAAGCGCGAGCTCCTACGAGCAGTACTTC.